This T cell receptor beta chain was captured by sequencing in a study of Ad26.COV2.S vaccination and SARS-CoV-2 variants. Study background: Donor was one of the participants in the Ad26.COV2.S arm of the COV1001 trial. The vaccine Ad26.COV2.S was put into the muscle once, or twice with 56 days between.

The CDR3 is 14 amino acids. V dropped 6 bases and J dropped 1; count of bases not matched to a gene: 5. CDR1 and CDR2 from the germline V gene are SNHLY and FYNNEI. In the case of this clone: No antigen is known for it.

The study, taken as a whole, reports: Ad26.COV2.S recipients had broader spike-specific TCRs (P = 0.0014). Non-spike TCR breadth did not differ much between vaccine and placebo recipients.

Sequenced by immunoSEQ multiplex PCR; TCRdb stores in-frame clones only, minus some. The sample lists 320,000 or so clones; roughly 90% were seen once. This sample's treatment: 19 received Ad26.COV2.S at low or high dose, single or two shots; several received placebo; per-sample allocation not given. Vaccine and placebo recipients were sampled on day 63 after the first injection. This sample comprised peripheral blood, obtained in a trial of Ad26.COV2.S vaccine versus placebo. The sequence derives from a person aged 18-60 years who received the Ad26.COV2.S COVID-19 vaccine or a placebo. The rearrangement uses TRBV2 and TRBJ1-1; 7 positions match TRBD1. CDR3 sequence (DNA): TGTGCCAGCAGCCTAACAGGGGAGAACACTGAAGCTTTCTTT. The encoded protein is CASSLTGENTEAFF.